This TCR beta chain came from a study of blood T cell repertoires in COVID-19. V lost 4 bases, J lost 5 bases, and 8 bases stayed unmatched. The CDR3 sequence is 15 residues long. Germline V gene sequence: CDR1 LNHDA, CDR2 SQIVND (reference sequence). Authors' data handling: Estimated nucleated cell counts came from reference gene primer amplification. Libraries were prepared by immunoSEQ multiplex PCR; TCRdb keeps only in-frame clonotypes and omits some of them. The D gene and trimming were derived from the DNA, and the V and J assignments and clone size from that table. This table holds about 260,000 clones, around 89% found once.

Sequencing was carried out using PBMCs or T cells enriched from blood (not recorded which). The rearrangement joins TRBV19 to TRBJ1-1; 9 bases are a match to TRBD1. The receptor comes from a man aged 50 to 59 who had been exposed to COVID-19. The CDR3 region is CASSKGTGMDTEAFF. The DNA for the CDR3 is TGTGCCAGTAGTAAAGGGACAGGGATGGATACTGAAGCTTTCTTT. Drawing the rest from reference TRBV19 and TRBJ1-1, the complete variable domain is DGGITQSPKYLFRKEGQNVTLSCEQNLNHDAMYWYRQDPGQGLRLIYYSQIVNDFQKGDIAEGYSVSREKKESFPLTVTSAQKNPTAFYLCASSKGTGMDTEAFFGQGTRLTVV.